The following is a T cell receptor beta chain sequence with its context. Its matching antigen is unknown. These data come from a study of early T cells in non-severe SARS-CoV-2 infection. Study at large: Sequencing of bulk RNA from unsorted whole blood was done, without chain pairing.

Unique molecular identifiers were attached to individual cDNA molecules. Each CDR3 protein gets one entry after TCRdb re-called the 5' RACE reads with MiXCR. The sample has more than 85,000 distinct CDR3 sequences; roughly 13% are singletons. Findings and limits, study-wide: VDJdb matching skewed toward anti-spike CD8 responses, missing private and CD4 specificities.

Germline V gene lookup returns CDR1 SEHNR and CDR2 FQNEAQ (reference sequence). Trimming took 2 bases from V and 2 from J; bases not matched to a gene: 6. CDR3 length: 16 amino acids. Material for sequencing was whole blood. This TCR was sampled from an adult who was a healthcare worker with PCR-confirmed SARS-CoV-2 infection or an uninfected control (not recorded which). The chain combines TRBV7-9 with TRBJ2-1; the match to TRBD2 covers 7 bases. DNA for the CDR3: TGTGCCAGCAGCTTATTCGCGGGAGAGGCCTACAATGAGCAGTTCTTC. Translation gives CASSLFAGEAYNEQFF.